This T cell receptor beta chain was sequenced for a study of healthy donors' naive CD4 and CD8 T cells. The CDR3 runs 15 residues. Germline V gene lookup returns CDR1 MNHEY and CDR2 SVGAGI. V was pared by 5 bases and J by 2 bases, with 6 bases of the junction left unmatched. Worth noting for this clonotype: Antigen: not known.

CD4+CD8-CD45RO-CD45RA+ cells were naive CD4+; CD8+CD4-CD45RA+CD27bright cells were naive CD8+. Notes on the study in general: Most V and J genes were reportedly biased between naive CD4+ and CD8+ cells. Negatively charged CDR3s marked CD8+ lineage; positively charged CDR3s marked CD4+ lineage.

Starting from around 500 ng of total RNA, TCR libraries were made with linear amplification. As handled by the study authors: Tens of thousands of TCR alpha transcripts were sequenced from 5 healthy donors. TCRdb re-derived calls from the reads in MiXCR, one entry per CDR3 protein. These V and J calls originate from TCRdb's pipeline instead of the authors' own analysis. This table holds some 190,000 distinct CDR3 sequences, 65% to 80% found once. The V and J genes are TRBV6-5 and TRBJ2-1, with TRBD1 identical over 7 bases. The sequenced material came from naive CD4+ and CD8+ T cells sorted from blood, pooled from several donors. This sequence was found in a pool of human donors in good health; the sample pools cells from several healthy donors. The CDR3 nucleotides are TGTGCCAGCAGTCGGACAGGAATAACCTACAATGAGCAGTTCTTC. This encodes CASSRTGITYNEQFF.